These 7 T cell receptor beta chains were sequenced from one sample in a study of blood T cells in healthy people across ages. It was with a sample-barcoded 5' primer and a J-beta primer mix that a second PCR of about 6 to 12 cycles was run. TCRdb passed the 5' RACE reads through MiXCR, listing each CDR3 protein once. The data show over 750,000 distinct CDR3 sequences, 25% seen once. These data were also reused for a study on T cells of mothers and their children.

Input material: blood. These receptors were taken from a boy younger than 18 in good health.

V gene TRBV4-3 combines with J gene TRBJ2-7; either TRBD1 or TRBD2 may fit D (6 bases each). Deletions cut 4 bases from V and 2 bases from J, with 15 bases between. Germline V lookup: CDR1 LGHNA, CDR2 YSLEER. The CDR3 loop spans 15 amino acids. The CDR3 here is CASSRAFGGTYEQYF. As DNA, the CDR3 is TGCGCCAGCAGCCGCGCCTTCGGGGGCACCTACGAGCAGTACTTC.

The chain is built from TRBV7-2 and TRBJ2-5; 12 bases map to TRBD2. TRBJ2-7 explains the end of the DNA better; the J call may be wrong. The CDR3 covers 14 residues. CDR1 is SGHTA and CDR2 is FQGNSA in the germline V gene. The CDR3 region has the DNA TGTGCCATCCTACTAGCGGGAGGTTCCTACGAGCAGTACTTC. Encoded protein: CAILLAGGSYEQYF.

The V call is TRBV20-1, the J call TRBJ1-5, with TRBD1 identical over 12 bases. There are 15 residues in the CDR3. Per germline, CDR1 DFQATT and CDR2 SNEGSKA (reference sequence). The trim removed 5 bases at V and 1 base at J, leaving 3 bases unmatched. The CDR3 protein is CSAGTGGRSNQPQHF. The CDR3 DNA follows: TGCAGTGCTGGGACAGGGGGCCGGAGCAATCAGCCCCAGCATTTT.

The chain has TRBV9 and TRBJ2-7; 10 nucleotides match TRBD1. V lost 4 bases to trimming and J lost 7 bases; unmatched junction nucleotides: 8. Per germline, CDR1 SGDLS and CDR2 YYNGEE. This CDR3 comprises 14 residues. CDR3 coding DNA: TGTGCCAGCAGCTCCGGGACAGGGGTAGGTGAGCAGTACTTC. Translating it yields CASSSGTGVGEQYF.

This clonotype was found a few times. The chain employs TRBV11-1 and TRBJ1-1; D is undetermined. This CDR3 region has 15 residues. Germline V gene data show CDR1 as SGHAT and CDR2 as FQDESV (reference sequence). V was trimmed by 1 base and J by 3 bases, leaving 12 bases between them. CDR3 loop: CASSLGWFGDTEAFF. CDR3 nucleotides: TGTGCCAGCAGCTTAGGGTGGTTTGGGGACACTGAAGCTTTCTTT.

This clonotype appeared a few times. This chain uses TRBV19 with TRBJ1-2; a possible D gene is TRBD1 (5 bases). The CDR3 runs 12 residues. The V end lost 7 bases, the J end lost 8 bases, and 14 bases lay between the germline ends. Looked up from germline, CDR1 is LNHDA and CDR2 is SQIVND (reference sequence). The CDR3 nucleotides read TGTGCCAGTACCCGATCAGGGTCCGGCTACACCTTC. Residues: CASTRSGSGYTF.

V usage is TRBV25-1 and J usage is TRBJ1-2, with TRBD1 matching over 7 bases. The CDR3 is made up of 13 amino acids. Germline trimming cut 7 bases from V and 5 bases from J; bases unmatched to any gene: 7. Looked up from germline, CDR1 is MGHDK and CDR2 is SYGVNS. Written as DNA, the CDR3 is TGTGCCAGCACCAAGGGGACAGCTTATGGCTACACCTTC. Its translation: CASTKGTAYGYTF.